The 29 T cell receptor beta chains in this list originate from one sample, sequenced in a study of blood T cell repertoires in COVID-19. Clones were sequenced by immunoSEQ multiplex PCR, and TCRdb holds only the in-frame ones, with some missing. The table records 250,000 or so clones, around nine tenths of them present only once. Sequenced sample: peripheral blood. The receptors originated from a man in his late teens or twenties with active or convalescent COVID-19.

As DNA, the CDR3 is TGTGCCAGCAGCTTAGGTACAGGGTCCCGCACTGAAGCTTTCTTT. Its protein product is CASSLGTGSRTEAFF. The rearrangement links TRBV7-2 to TRBJ1-1; D possibly corresponds to TRBD1 (6 bases). The germline CDR1 and CDR2 sequences are SGHTA and FQGNSA. The CDR3 length is 15 residues. Trimming removed 1 base from V and 4 bases from J, with 13 bases in between.

This rearrangement joins TRBV7-6 to TRBJ2-1; possible D gene TRBD1, 6 bases. V dropped 1 base and J dropped 0 bases, with 10 bases sitting between them. The germline gives CDR1 SGHVS, CDR2 FNYEAQ. The CDR3 totals 16 residues. CDR3 sequence (DNA): TGTGCCAGCAGCTTAGTTCAGGGGTTCTCCTACAATGAGCAGTTCTTC. This gives the protein CASSLVQGFSYNEQFF.

J is TRBJ1-5 and V is TRBV5-8; maybe TRBD1 (5 bases). V gave up 4 bases and J gave up 7 bases, with 15 bases separating them. The V gene's germline CDR1 is SGHTS and CDR2 YDEGEE. This CDR3 is built from 14 residues. The DNA for the CDR3 is TGTGCCAGCAGCCACGACAGTACTTGGCAGCCCCAGCATTTT. This encodes CASSHDSTWQPQHF.

The V and J genes are TRBV6-5 and TRBJ1-3; a possible D gene is TRBD1 (5 bases). The length of the CDR3 is 15 residues. The germline CDR1 and CDR2 sequences are MNHEY and SVGAGI. Between the trimmed V and J ends, which lost 6 bases and 0 bases, there was a span of 12 bases. The DNA of the CDR3 is TGTGCCAGCAGATCCAGGGCGATCTCTGGAAACACCATATATTTT. As protein: CASRSRAISGNTIYF.

The chain joins TRBV7-8 to TRBJ1-3, with D possibly being TRBD1 (5 bases). Looked up from germline, CDR1 is SGHVS and CDR2 is FQNEAQ. V was shortened by 5 bases and J by 2 bases, with 13 bases between the two germline ends. The CDR3 totals 15 residues. CDR3 bases: TGTGCCAGCAGCCCTACAGGCAGAACTGGAAACACCATATATTTT. As protein: CASSPTGRTGNTIYF.

The chain is built from TRBV27 and TRBJ2-7; unclear D gene. Germline assignment: CDR1 MNHEY and CDR2 SMNVEV (reference sequence). CDR3 length: 13 amino acids. The V end lost 5 bases, the J end lost 0 bases, and 8 bases lay between the germline ends. The CDR3 reads CASSPRSSYEQYF. The DNA for the CDR3 is TGTGCCAGCAGTCCAAGGAGCTCCTACGAGCAGTACTTC.

This rearrangement joins TRBV10-3 to TRBJ2-1; 7 nucleotides line up with TRBD1. The ends lost 6 bases at V and 8 bases at J; junction bases unmatched: 4. The V gene's germline CDR1 is ENHRY and CDR2 SYGVKD. CDR3 length: 12 residues. The CDR3 DNA is TGTGCCATCAGACAGGGGTCGTATGAGCAGTTCTTC. It specifies CAIRQGSYEQFF.

J is TRBJ1-6 and V is TRBV2; 7 bases line up with TRBD1. V was clipped by 7 bases and J by 6 bases; unmatched bases: 9. The CDR3 extends over 15 amino acids. CDR1 and CDR2 (germline): SNHLY, FYNNEI. The CDR3 region has the DNA TGTGCCAGCACCCCGCAGGGGGAAAGTAATTCACCCCTCCACTTT. Residues: CASTPQGESNSPLHF.

This clone occurred once. V is TRBV3-1 (or the pseudogene TRBV3-2) and J is TRBJ2-3, with a weak D call TRBD1 (5 bases). Germline V gene data show CDR1 as LGHDT and CDR2 as YNNKEL (reference sequence). The CDR3 consists of 15 residues. The ends were cut back, 0 bases at V and 5 bases at J, with 12 bases in the middle. This CDR3 reads CASSQESGAGDTQYF. CDR3 nucleotide sequence: TGTGCCAGCAGCCAAGAAAGTGGGGCCGGAGATACGCAGTATTTT.

The chain carries TRBV19 and TRBJ2-2; the match to TRBD1 covers 8 bases. The ends lost 8 bases at V and 4 bases at J; junction bases unmatched: 9. Looked up from germline, CDR1 is LNHDA and CDR2 is SQIVND (reference sequence). The CDR3 runs 15 residues. The CDR3, as DNA: TGTGCCAGTTCAGGGGGCGACGCGACCACCGGGGAGCTGTTTTTT. Amino acids: CASSGGDATTGELFF.

The gene calls are TRBV12-5 and TRBJ1-2; maybe TRBD1 (6 bases). The CDR3 has 15 residues. The germline V gene encodes CDR1 LGHNT and CDR2 FRNRAP. V was cut by 1 base and J by 10 bases, with 19 bases left in between. For the CDR3, the DNA is TGTGCTAGTGGTTTGGCAACAGGGTTTCGAATCGACTACACCTTC. Its protein product is CASGLATGFRIDYTF.

This sequence joins TRBV7-9 and TRBJ1-1; D unclear. Trimming cost V 5 bases and J 0 bases, with 10 bases left between them. Germline CDR1 SEHNR, CDR2 FQNEAQ (reference sequence). The CDR3 totals 14 residues. CDR3 coding DNA: TGTGCCAGCAGCCGCCGAGAGTTGAACACTGAAGCTTTCTTT. Encoded protein: CASSRRELNTEAFF. The full variable domain, its missing parts supplied by reference TRBV7-9 and TRBJ1-1, is DTGVSQNPRHKITKRGQNVTFRCDPISEHNRLYWYRQTLGQGPEFLTYFQNEAQLEKSRLLSDRFSAERPKGSFSTLEIQRTEQGDSAMYLCASSRRELNTEAFFGQGTRLTVV.

The chain recombines TRBV6-5 with TRBJ2-3; 14 bases map to TRBD2. CDR3 length equals 14 residues. The germline CDR1 and CDR2 sequences are MNHEY and SVGAGI. The J segment lost 9 bases and the V segment lost 8 bases, leaving 7 bases of the junction unmatched. The CDR3 nucleotides read TGTGCCAGCGGGACTAGCGGGGGAATCCAGACGCAGTATTTT. This translates into CASGTSGGIQTQYF.

V usage is TRBV30 and J usage is TRBJ2-3; tentative D call: TRBD2 (6 bases). The CDR3 extends over 13 amino acids. Trimming took off 5 bases at V and 0 bases at J, with 9 bases between the two ends. Germline V lookup: CDR1 GTSNPN, CDR2 SVGIG (reference sequence). CDR3 region: CAWGLPSTDTQYF. CDR3 DNA: TGTGCCTGGGGACTACCGAGCACAGATACGCAGTATTTT.

The table lists this clone with a count of one. The rearrangement uses TRBV2 and TRBJ2-1; D might be TRBD2 (5 bases). Germline lookup yields CDR1 SNHLY and CDR2 FYNNEI. The CDR3 extends over 12 amino acids. Trimming stripped 6 bases from V and 9 bases from J, with 12 bases between. DNA for the CDR3: TGTGCCAGCAGGTTAACTAGTTTTGAGCAGTTCTTC. It codes for CASRLTSFEQFF.

The chain employs TRBV6-1 and TRBJ1-2; the D is unclear. The V gene's germline CDR1 is MNHNS and CDR2 SASEGT. V was pared by 2 bases and J by 2 bases, with 9 bases between. The CDR3 has 14 amino acids. The CDR3 spells CASSESVNNYGYTF. The CDR3 coding sequence is TGTGCCAGCAGTGAATCAGTAAACAACTATGGCTACACCTTC.

The rearrangement joins TRBV6-5 to TRBJ1-2, with 9 bases matching TRBD1. The length of the CDR3 is 14 residues. Germline lookup yields CDR1 MNHEY and CDR2 SVGAGI. Trimming took 6 bases from V and 5 from J; bases not matched to a gene: 7. The CDR3 region has the DNA TGTGCCAGCAGCCCAGGGGACAGGGTGTATGGCTACACCTTC. Translation: CASSPGDRVYGYTF.

The chain joins TRBV19 to TRBJ2-2; 9 bases map to TRBD1. V gave up 4 bases and J gave up 0 bases; unmatched junction bases: 0. Germline V gives CDR1 LNHDA, CDR2 SQIVND (reference sequence). There are 15 residues in the CDR3. Here the CDR3 DNA reads TGTGCCAGTAGTAGGGACAGGGCGAACACCGGGGAGCTGTTTTTT. Its protein is CASSRDRANTGELFF.

This chain links TRBV27 with TRBJ1-1; perhaps TRBD1 as D (5 bases). The CDR3 has 13 amino acids. The germline gives CDR1 MNHEY, CDR2 SMNVEV (reference sequence). The V end was cut by 4 bases, the J end by 3 bases, with 9 bases between. CDR3 coding DNA: TGTGCCAGCAGTTCCCTCAGGGACACTGAAGCTTTCTTT. Protein product: CASSSLRDTEAFF.

This clone was found a few times. The rearrangement uses TRBV7-9 and TRBJ2-1, with no clear D. Germline CDR1 reads SEHNR; CDR2 reads FQNEAQ (reference sequence). CDR3 size: 14 residues. V lost 4 bases and J lost 0, with 7 bases in between. CDR3 amino acids: CASSSPSSYNEQFF. The CDR3 region has the DNA TGTGCCAGCAGCTCTCCTAGCTCCTACAATGAGCAGTTCTTC.

The V and J genes are TRBV5-4 and TRBJ2-5; 7 bases are a match to TRBD2. The CDR3 has 16 residues. Trimming removed 0 bases from V and 1 base from J; junction bases left unmatched: 6. CDR1 SGHNT and CDR2 YYREEE come from the germline V gene (reference sequence). CDR3 bases: TGTGCCAGCAGCTTGGGCCCAGCGGGGCGCCAAGAGACCCAGTACTTC. Its translation is CASSLGPAGRQETQYF.

This rearrangement joins TRBV5-1 to TRBJ2-2; TRBD2 matches 10 bases. The V gene's germline CDR1 is SGHRS and CDR2 YFSETQ. This CDR3 contains 15 residues. The trim removed 5 bases at V and 7 bases at J, leaving 8 bases unmatched. CDR3 loop: CASRRPSGSIGELFF. The CDR3 coding sequence is TGCGCCAGCAGGAGGCCTAGCGGGAGTATCGGGGAGCTGTTTTTT.

The genes are TRBV10-3 and TRBJ2-7; 14 nucleotides line up with TRBD2. CDR1 and CDR2 from the germline V gene are ENHRY and SYGVKD. Trimming took 4 bases from V and 2 from J; bases not matched to a gene: 7. The CDR3 loop spans 17 amino acids. In nucleotides, the CDR3 is TGTGCCATCAGTGTAGGGACTAGCGGGAGTGCTACCTACGAGCAGTACTTC. Its translation: CAISVGTSGSATYEQYF.

With respect to this clone: The same CDR3 can be traced to other DNA sequences in this sample. The J gene is TRBJ1-1, the V gene TRBV19; weak D call: TRBD1 (5 bases). The CDR3 runs to 12 residues. Trimming stripped 2 bases from V and 4 bases from J, with 5 bases between. Germline V gene lookup returns CDR1 LNHDA and CDR2 SQIVND (reference sequence). Here the CDR3 reads CASSIRGTEAFF. In DNA, the CDR3 is TGTGCCAGTAGTATAAGGGGCACTGAAGCTTTCTTT. The variable domain in full, with the rest retrieved from reference TRBV19 and TRBJ1-1, is DGGITQSPKYLFRKEGQNVTLSCEQNLNHDAMYWYRQDPGQGLRLIYYSQIVNDFQKGDIAEGYSVSREKKESFPLTVTSAQKNPTAFYLCASSIRGTEAFFGQGTRLTVV.

There are a few counts of this clone. This chain connects TRBV10-3 to TRBJ2-1, with 11 bases matching TRBD2. J lost 6 bases, V lost 6 bases, and 7 bases had no gene match. Per the germline V gene, CDR1 is ENHRY and CDR2 is SYGVKD. CDR3 length equals 15 residues. The CDR3, as DNA: TGTGCCATCAGCCTTATTAGCGGGAGGGGCAATGAGCAGTTCTTC. Encoded protein: CAISLISGRGNEQFF.

The rearrangement links TRBV6-6 to TRBJ1-1, with D possibly being TRBD1 (6 bases). V shed 5 bases and J shed 8 bases, with 15 bases lying between them. Germline V gene lookup returns CDR1 MNHNY and CDR2 SVGAGI (reference sequence). The CDR3 covers 13 residues. This chain's CDR3 is CASSHLGAREAFF. DNA for the CDR3: TGTGCCAGCAGTCACTTGGGGGCTCGAGAAGCTTTCTTT.

J is TRBJ2-3 and V is TRBV19; D is possibly TRBD2 (6 bases). This CDR3 is built from 15 residues. Germline lookup yields CDR1 LNHDA and CDR2 SQIVND (reference sequence). The ends were cut back, 2 bases at V and 8 bases at J, with 17 bases in the middle. Written as DNA, the CDR3 is TGTGCCAGTAGTATATTAGGAGGGGATGTCGGTACGCAGTATTTT. Translated: CASSILGGDVGTQYF.

The rearrangement uses TRBV5-4 and TRBJ2-3; 9 bases match TRBD1. Germline V gives CDR1 SGHNT, CDR2 YYREEE (reference sequence). The CDR3 has 12 amino acids. V shed 4 bases, J shed 6 bases, and the junction held 0 bases outside the gene matches. The CDR3: CASSGTGDTQYF. The CDR3 DNA reads as TGTGCCAGCAGCGGGACAGGGGATACGCAGTATTTT.

V gene TRBV4-3 combines with J gene TRBJ1-6, with D tentatively TRBD1 (6 bases). Germline CDR1 is LGHNA and CDR2 is YSLEER. The CDR3 totals 15 residues. With 2 bases removed from V and 7 bases from J, the gap between germline ends came to 12 bases. The CDR3 nucleotides read TGCGCCAGCAGCCAACTCCGGGACATGAATTCACCCCTCCACTTT. Protein: CASSQLRDMNSPLHF.